Listed below are T cell receptor beta chains from one sample, sequenced in a study of molecular identifiers for immune sequencing clone quantification. TCRdb fed the PCR reads into MiXCR, producing one record per CDR3 protein. The sample yields around 300,000 distinct CDR3 sequences, about a quarter seen once. Source material: naive CD8+ T cells from blood, with Jurkat cell RNA spiked in. These receptors all stem from a human donor in good health. Some libraries in this study had Jurkat cell RNA spiked in. The CDR3 runs from the conserved cysteine through the conserved F or W. Fields, in order: CDR3 protein, CDR3 DNA, clone size, V gene, D gene, CDR3 length, J gene. A D gene is named only where the DNA matches it firmly. Rows may omit the clone size; those that give it use once, few, many or a size class.

CDR3: CSARERTVETQYF
DNA: TGCAGCGCCCGAGAGCGGACGGTAGAGACCCAGTACTTC
size: many
V: TRBV29-1
D: .
length: 13
J: TRBJ2-5

CDR3: CASTNPEARDTIYF
DNA: TGTGCCAGCACCAACCCAGAGGCCCGAGACACCATATATTTT
size: .
V: TRBV12-3/TRBV12-4
D: .
length: 14
J: TRBJ1-3

CDR3: CASSQDLGTDTQYF
DNA: TGCGCCAGCAGCCAAGATCTAGGTACAGATACGCAGTATTTT
size: .
V: TRBV4-1
D: .
length: 14
J: TRBJ2-3

CDR3: CASSLRPTGTSPHNEQFF
DNA: TGTGCCAGCAGCCTCAGACCTACGGGGACTAGCCCCCACAATGAGCAGTTCTTC
size: .
V: TRBV4-2
D: TRBD2
length: 18
J: TRBJ2-1

CDR3: CASSRSQGAGTEAFF
DNA: TGTGCCAGCAGTAGATCACAGGGGGCTGGCACTGAAGCTTTCTTT
size: .
V: TRBV6-6
D: TRBD1
length: 15
J: TRBJ1-1

CDR3: CASTAGGGRVETQYF
DNA: TGTGCCAGCACCGCGGGGGGGGGTCGGGTGGAGACCCAGTACTTC
size: .
V: TRBV12-3/TRBV12-4
D: TRBD2
length: 15
J: TRBJ2-5

CDR3: CAISDGSSGPEAFF
DNA: TGTGCCATCAGTGACGGTAGTTCCGGCCCTGAAGCTTTCTTT
size: .
V: TRBV10-3
D: .
length: 14
J: TRBJ1-1

CDR3: CASSESTTRAFYEQYF
DNA: TGTGCCAGCAGTGAATCAACTACCAGGGCCTTCTACGAGCAGTACTTC
size: .
V: TRBV2
D: .
length: 16
J: TRBJ2-7

CDR3: CASSKGGGEQYF
DNA: TGTGCCAGCAGCAAAGGGGGAGGCGAGCAGTACTTC
size: few
V: TRBV7-6
D: .
length: 12
J: TRBJ2-7

CDR3: CASRLGHTGELFF
DNA: TGTGCCAGCAGGCTAGGACACACCGGGGAGCTGTTTTTT
size: .
V: TRBV6-5
D: .
length: 13
J: TRBJ2-2

CDR3: CASSFGTGYSPLHF
DNA: TGTGCCAGCAGTTTCGGGACAGGGTACTCACCCCTCCACTTT
size: few
V: TRBV12-3/TRBV12-4
D: TRBD1
length: 14
J: TRBJ1-6

CDR3: CAWSVGSFTDTQYF
DNA: TGTGCCTGGAGTGTTGGATCGTTCACAGATACGCAGTATTTT
size: .
V: TRBV30
D: .
length: 14
J: TRBJ2-3

CDR3: CASSYSTAYTGRGGELFF
DNA: TGTGCCAGCAGTTACTCGACAGCTTATACAGGGCGGGGCGGGGAGCTGTTTTTT
size: many
V: TRBV6-5
D: .
length: 18
J: TRBJ2-2

CDR3: CASSPVMGPGGMTQYF
DNA: TGTGCCAGCAGCCCAGTAATGGGACCAGGGGGGATGACCCAGTACTTC
size: .
V: TRBV11-2
D: .
length: 16
J: TRBJ2-5

CDR3: CASSPHAGGPYEQYF
DNA: TGTGCCAGCAGTCCCCACGCGGGGGGCCCCTACGAGCAGTACTTC
size: few
V: TRBV27
D: TRBD2
length: 15
J: TRBJ2-7

CDR3: CASSVWSGGRNEQFF
DNA: TGTGCCAGCAGCGTCTGGAGCGGGGGGAGAAATGAGCAGTTCTTC
size: few
V: TRBV9
D: TRBD2
length: 15
J: TRBJ2-1

CDR3: CASSLRAWTSVSYEQYF
DNA: TGTGCCAGCAGTTTAAGGGCCTGGACTAGCGTCTCCTACGAGCAGTACTTC
size: few
V: TRBV28
D: TRBD2
length: 17
J: TRBJ2-7

CDR3: CASSLDEKLFF
DNA: TGTGCCAGCAGCTTGGATGAAAAACTGTTTTTT
size: many
V: TRBV7-9
D: .
length: 11
J: TRBJ1-4

CDR3: CASSHHRGQEENIQYF
DNA: TGTGCCAGCAGCCATCATCGTGGACAGGAAGAAAACATTCAGTACTTC
size: many
V: TRBV7-9
D: TRBD1
length: 16
J: TRBJ2-4

CDR3: CASSLAYTSGGSSGSTDTQYF
DNA: TGTGCCAGCAGTTTAGCCTACACTAGCGGGGGGAGCTCAGGGAGCACAGATACGCAGTATTTT
size: few
V: TRBV12-3/TRBV12-4
D: TRBD2
length: 21
J: TRBJ2-3

CDR3: CASSQGSRAIGTEAFF
DNA: TGCGCCAGCAGCCAAGGTAGCAGGGCTATCGGCACTGAAGCTTTCTTT
size: .
V: TRBV4-1
D: .
length: 16
J: TRBJ1-1

CDR3: CAGSLGPGTPAYEQYF
DNA: TGTGCCGGCAGCTTGGGGCCCGGGACACCTGCCTACGAGCAGTACTTC
size: .
V: TRBV11-2
D: .
length: 16
J: TRBJ2-7

CDR3: CASSILGLGQGSLDTQYF
DNA: TGTGCCAGCAGTATTCTCGGATTGGGACAGGGGAGTTTAGATACGCAGTATTTT
size: .
V: TRBV27
D: TRBD1
length: 18
J: TRBJ2-3

CDR3: CASSQDSKTQTEAIF
DNA: TGCGCCAGCAGCCAAGATTCCAAGACACAAACTGAAGCTATCTTT
size: .
V: TRBV4-3
D: .
length: 15
J: TRBJ1-1

CDR3: CASSVEKGQGADTQYF
DNA: TGTGCCAGCAGCGTAGAAAAGGGACAGGGAGCAGATACGCAGTATTTT
size: few
V: TRBV9
D: TRBD1
length: 16
J: TRBJ2-3

CDR3: CASSSLETNSYNEQFF
DNA: TGTGCCAGCAGTTCACTGGAGACTAACTCCTACAATGAGCAGTTCTTC
size: .
V: TRBV12-3/TRBV12-4
D: .
length: 16
J: TRBJ2-1

CDR3: CASSFGTGLYNEQFF
DNA: TGTGCCAGCAGCTTTGGGACAGGGCTCTACAATGAGCAGTTCTTC
size: .
V: TRBV11-2
D: TRBD1
length: 15
J: TRBJ2-1

CDR3: CASSYSAGGPLNEQFF
DNA: TGTGCCAGCAGTTACTCTGCGGGAGGGCCTTTGAATGAGCAGTTCTTC
size: many
V: TRBV6-5
D: TRBD2
length: 16
J: TRBJ2-1

CDR3: CSVRQTERYTEAFF
DNA: TGCAGCGTAAGACAGACGGAAAGGTACACTGAAGCTTTCTTT
size: many
V: TRBV29-1
D: .
length: 14
J: TRBJ1-1

CDR3: CASKDRGVPLAKNIQYF
DNA: TGCGCCAGCAAGGATCGGGGGGTTCCTCTAGCCAAAAACATTCAGTACTTC
size: few
V: TRBV10-1
D: TRBD2
length: 17
J: TRBJ2-4

CDR3: CSTRAGFQSNQPQHF
DNA: TGCAGTACTAGAGCCGGGTTTCAAAGCAATCAGCCCCAGCATTTT
size: .
V: TRBV20-1
D: .
length: 15
J: TRBJ1-5

CDR3: CASSYSLRGNEQYF
DNA: TGTGCCAGCAGTTACTCCCTCAGGGGGAACGAGCAGTACTTC
size: .
V: TRBV6-2/TRBV6-3
D: TRBD1
length: 14
J: TRBJ2-7

CDR3: CASSVVDLTEKNTGELFF
DNA: TGTGCCAGCAGCGTAGTGGACCTAACAGAAAAGAACACCGGGGAGCTGTTTTTT
size: many
V: TRBV9
D: .
length: 18
J: TRBJ2-2

CDR3: CSARGTRDHTEAFF
DNA: TGCAGTGCTAGAGGAACCAGGGACCACACTGAAGCTTTCTTT
size: .
V: TRBV20-1
D: .
length: 14
J: TRBJ1-1

CDR3: CASSLPTSYNEQFF
DNA: TGTGCCAGCAGCTTACCCACCAGCTACAATGAGCAGTTCTTC
size: few
V: TRBV13
D: .
length: 14
J: TRBJ2-1

CDR3: CTSSSDTYQETQYF
DNA: TGTACCAGCAGCTCAGACACGTACCAAGAGACCCAGTACTTC
size: once
V: TRBV7-2
D: .
length: 14
J: TRBJ2-5

CDR3: CASSLDGGSSYEQYF
DNA: TGCGCCAGCAGCTTGGACGGGGGGAGCTCCTACGAGCAGTACTTC
size: .
V: TRBV5-1
D: TRBD2
length: 15
J: TRBJ2-7

CDR3: CASSPRQGGNSPLHF
DNA: TGTGCCAGCAGCCCCCGACAGGGAGGCAATTCACCCCTCCACTTT
size: few
V: TRBV9
D: TRBD1
length: 15
J: TRBJ1-6

CDR3: CASSLAGAHSGANVLTF
DNA: TGTGCCAGCAGCTTAGCCGGGGCGCACTCTGGGGCCAACGTCCTGACTTTC
size: many
V: TRBV13
D: .
length: 17
J: TRBJ2-6